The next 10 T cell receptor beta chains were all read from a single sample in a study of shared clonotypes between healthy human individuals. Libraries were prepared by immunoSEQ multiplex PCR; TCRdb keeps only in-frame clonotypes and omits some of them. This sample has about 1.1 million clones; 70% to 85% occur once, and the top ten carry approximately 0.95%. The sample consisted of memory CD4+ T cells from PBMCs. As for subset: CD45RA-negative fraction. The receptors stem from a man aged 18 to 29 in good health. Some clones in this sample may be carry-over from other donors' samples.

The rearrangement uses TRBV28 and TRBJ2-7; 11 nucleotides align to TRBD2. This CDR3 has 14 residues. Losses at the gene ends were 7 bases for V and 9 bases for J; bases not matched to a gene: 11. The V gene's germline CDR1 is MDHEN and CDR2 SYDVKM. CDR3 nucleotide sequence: TGTGCCAGCACCCTACTAGCGGGAGCAGGCGGGCAGTACTTC. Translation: CASTLLAGAGGQYF.

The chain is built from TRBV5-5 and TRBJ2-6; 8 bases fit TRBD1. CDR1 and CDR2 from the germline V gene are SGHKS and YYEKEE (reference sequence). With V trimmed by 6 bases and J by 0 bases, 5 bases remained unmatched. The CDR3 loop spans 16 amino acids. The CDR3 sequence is CASTGTGYSGANVLTF. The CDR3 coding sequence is TGTGCCAGCACCGGGACAGGTTACTCTGGGGCCAACGTCCTGACTTTC.

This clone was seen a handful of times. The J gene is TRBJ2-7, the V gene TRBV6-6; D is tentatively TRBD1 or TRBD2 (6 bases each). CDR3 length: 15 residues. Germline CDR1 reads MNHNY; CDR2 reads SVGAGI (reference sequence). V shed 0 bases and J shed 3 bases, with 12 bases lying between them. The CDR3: CASSYSRGADYEQYF. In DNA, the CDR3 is TGTGCCAGCAGTTACTCGAGGGGGGCTGACTACGAGCAGTACTTC.

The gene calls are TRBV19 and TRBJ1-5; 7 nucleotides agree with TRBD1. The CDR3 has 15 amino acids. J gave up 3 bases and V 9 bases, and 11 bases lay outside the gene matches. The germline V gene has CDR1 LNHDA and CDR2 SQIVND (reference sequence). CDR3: CASSLGQPNNQPQHF. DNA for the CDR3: TGTGCCAGCAGCTTGGGACAGCCGAACAATCAGCCCCAGCATTTT.

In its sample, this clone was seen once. CDR3 loop: CAISDQPGTDTQYF. In nucleotides, the CDR3 is TGTGCCATCAGTGACCAACCCGGGACAGATACGCAGTATTTT. The chain carries TRBV10-3 and TRBJ2-3; D gene uncertain. The germline V and J ends were trimmed by 3 bases and 3 bases, with 10 bases remaining between them. This CDR3 contains 14 residues. The germline V gene has CDR1 ENHRY and CDR2 SYGVKD.

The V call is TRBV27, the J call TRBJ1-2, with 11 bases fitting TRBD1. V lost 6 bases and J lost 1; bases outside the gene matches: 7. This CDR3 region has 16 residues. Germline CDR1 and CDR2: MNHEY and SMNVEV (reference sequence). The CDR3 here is CASSWTGGRGNYGYTF. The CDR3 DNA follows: TGTGCCAGCAGCTGGACAGGGGGCCGGGGTAACTATGGCTACACCTTC.

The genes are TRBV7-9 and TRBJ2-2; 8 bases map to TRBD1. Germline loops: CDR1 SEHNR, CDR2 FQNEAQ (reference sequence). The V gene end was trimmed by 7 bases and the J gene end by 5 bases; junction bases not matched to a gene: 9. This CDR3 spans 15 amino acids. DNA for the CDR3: TGTGCCAGCATGCCAGGACAGGGCCCGACCGGGGAGCTGTTTTTT. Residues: CASMPGQGPTGELFF.

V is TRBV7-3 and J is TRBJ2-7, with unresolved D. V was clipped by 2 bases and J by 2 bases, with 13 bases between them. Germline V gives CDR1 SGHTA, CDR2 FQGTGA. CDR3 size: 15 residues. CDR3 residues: CASSLGFQAAYEQYF. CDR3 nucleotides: TGTGCCAGCAGCTTAGGGTTTCAGGCCGCCTACGAGCAGTACTTC.

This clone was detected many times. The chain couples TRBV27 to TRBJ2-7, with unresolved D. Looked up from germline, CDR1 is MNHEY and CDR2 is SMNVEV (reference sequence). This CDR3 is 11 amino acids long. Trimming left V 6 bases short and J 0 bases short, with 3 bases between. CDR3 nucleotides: TGTGCCAGCAGAAACTCCTACGAGCAGTACTTC. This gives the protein CASRNSYEQYF.

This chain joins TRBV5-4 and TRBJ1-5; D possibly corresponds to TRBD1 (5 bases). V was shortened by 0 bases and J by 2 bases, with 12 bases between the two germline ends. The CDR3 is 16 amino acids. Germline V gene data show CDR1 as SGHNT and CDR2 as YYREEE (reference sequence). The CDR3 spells CASSLGGGTGNQPQHF. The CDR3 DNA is TGTGCCAGCAGCTTGGGGGGAGGGACCGGCAATCAGCCCCAGCATTTT. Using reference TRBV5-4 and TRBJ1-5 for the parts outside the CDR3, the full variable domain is ETGVTQSPTHLIKTRGQQVTLRCSSQSGHNTVSWYQQALGQGPQFIFQYYREEENGRGNFPPRFSGLQFPNYSSELNVNALELDDSALYLCASSLGGGTGNQPQHFGDGTRLSIL.